The entry below describes one T cell receptor (beta chain). As yet, its antigen is unknown. This sample is part of a study of cytomegalovirus exposure and HLA in healthy donors. General study points: A cluster of highly shared sequence variants was likely a sequencing artifact. Donors belonging to an Asian-associated ancestry cluster reportedly showed fewer N-insertions in productive TCRs than the approximately 670-donor mean, according to what a later analysis found. Data from an earlier analysis indicated that most TCR beta V segments were productive either about 87% or about 30% of the time. Common viral pathogens seemed, in a later analysis, to connect with several of the most significant clusters.

Primers: 60 Vbeta forward and 13 Jbeta reverse. The repertoire was sequenced with immunoSEQ multiplex PCR; TCRdb's copy has only in-frame clones and lacks some. Of 130,000 or so clones listed, approximately 90% are singletons. Germline V lookup: CDR1 SGHVS, CDR2 FQNEAQ. V shed 2 bases and J shed 0 bases, with 17 bases lying between them. The CDR3 has 18 residues. This receptor was obtained from a woman younger than 45 in good health and CMV-seronegative. The rearrangement joins TRBV7-8 to TRBJ2-4, with D unclear. Sequenced sample: PBMCs. The DNA for the CDR3 is TGTGCCAGCAGCTTACGCGGTCTGAAAAGCCTAGCCAAAAACATTCAGTACTTC. Residues: CASSLRGLKSLAKNIQYF.